These T cell receptor beta chains were read from a single sample in a study of blood T cell repertoires in COVID-19. Repertoires were generated with immunoSEQ multiplex PCR, while TCRdb's copy carries only in-frame clones and drops some. The sample contains 150,000 or so clones, about 86% of which appear only once. The source material was PBMCs or T cells enriched from blood (not recorded which). The receptors were gathered from a woman aged 45-65 years in a cohort exposed to, infected with or recovered from COVID-19 (not recorded which). The CDR3 runs from the conserved cysteine through the conserved F or W. Each record gives: clone size, D gene, V gene, J gene, CDR3 protein, CDR3 DNA. The D gene is left open where the match is weak. Size tells how often a clone was seen (once, few, many) or the class of an expanded clone, and some rows leave it out.

NA,NA,TRBV7-9,TRBJ1-1,CASSPPRFGNTEAFF,TGTGCCAGCAGTCCTCCTCGGTTTGGTAACACTGAAGCTTTCTTT
NA,NA,TRBV9,TRBJ2-6,CASSVALSGANVLTF,TGTGCCAGCAGCGTAGCACTATCTGGGGCCAACGTCCTGACTTTC
NA,TRBD1,TRBV5-4,TRBJ2-1,CASSPDRSYEQFF,TGTGCCAGCAGCCCGGACAGGTCGTATGAGCAGTTCTTC
NA,TRBD1,TRBV9,TRBJ2-7,CASSVDWQGAREQYF,TGTGCCAGCAGCGTAGATTGGCAGGGGGCGCGTGAGCAGTACTTC
NA,TRBD2,TRBV7-6,TRBJ2-3,CASSRTIASSGTSTDTQYF,TGTGCCAGCAGCCGCACCATTGCTTCTAGCGGGACTAGCACAGATACGCAGTATTTT
NA,TRBD1,TRBV19,TRBJ1-5,CASSMAGGNSNQPQHF,TGTGCCAGTAGTATGGCAGGGGGGAATAGCAATCAGCCCCAGCATTTT
many,NA,TRBV19,TRBJ1-2,CASTSGYGYTF,TGTGCCAGTACCTCGGGATATGGCTACACCTTC
NA,NA,TRBV19,TRBJ2-3,CASSISGADTQYF,TGTGCCAGTAGTATTTCAGGGGCAGATACGCAGTATTTT
NA,NA,TRBV30,TRBJ2-5,CAWGGREIQETQYF,TGTGCCTGGGGGGGAAGGGAGATCCAAGAGACCCAGTACTTC
NA,TRBD1,TRBV7-3,TRBJ2-2,CASSIGQGTGELFF,TGTGCCAGCAGCATAGGACAGGGCACCGGGGAGCTGTTTTTT
once,TRBD1,TRBV7-8,TRBJ1-3,CASTPLGTVSGNTIYF,TGTGCCAGCACCCCCCTAGGGACAGTCTCTGGAAACACCATATATTTT
NA,TRBD2,TRBV28,TRBJ2-7,CASSPPRGALPYEQYF,TGTGCCAGCAGCCCCCCGCGGGGGGCCCTCCCTTACGAGCAGTACTTC
NA,NA,TRBV4-1,TRBJ2-3,CASSGGHTDTQYF,TGCGCCAGCAGCGGCGGACACACAGATACGCAGTATTTT
NA,NA,TRBV5-4,TRBJ2-1,CASSSRQRVDNEQFF,TGTGCCAGCAGCTCTCGACAGCGAGTAGACAATGAGCAGTTCTTC
NA,TRBD1,TRBV7-2,TRBJ1-2,CASSTGDANYGYTF,TGTGCCAGCAGCACAGGGGATGCTAACTATGGCTACACCTTC
few,TRBD1,TRBV6-2/TRBV6-3,TRBJ2-1,CASSSHPGGTYNEQFF,TGTGCCAGCAGTTCCCACCCAGGGGGTACCTACAATGAGCAGTTCTTC
NA,TRBD2,TRBV19,TRBJ2-2,CASSPKTGTSGGVGELFF,TGTGCCAGTAGCCCCAAGACCGGGACTAGCGGGGGAGTCGGGGAGCTGTTTTTT
NA,NA,TRBV19,TRBJ1-2,CASSILADRGGYTF,TGTGCCAGTAGTATCTTGGCGGATAGGGGGGGCTACACCTTC
NA,NA,TRBV3-1/TRBV3-2,TRBJ2-7,CASSPGVALSYEQYF,TGTGCCAGCAGCCCTGGAGTAGCTCTTTCCTACGAGCAGTACTTC
NA,NA,TRBV7-8,TRBJ2-1,CASSLGVGSAYNEQFF,TGTGCCAGCAGCTTAGGAGTGGGGAGCGCCTACAATGAGCAGTTCTTC
NA,NA,TRBV12-3/TRBV12-4,TRBJ2-2,CASSRVGELFF,TGTGCCAGCAGTCGGGTCGGGGAGCTGTTTTTT
NA,NA,TRBV5-1,TRBJ1-4,CASSLRENEKLFF,TGCGCCAGCAGCTTGCGGGAGAATGAAAAACTGTTTTTT
NA,NA,TRBV20-1,TRBJ2-4,CSASRAGTALLAKNIQYF,TGCAGTGCTAGTCGGGCGGGGACAGCCTTACTAGCCAAAAACATTCAGTACTTC
once,NA,TRBV28,TRBJ2-7,CASSSPGTFLGHDEQYF,TGTGCCAGCAGTTCTCCCGGGACTTTTTTAGGGCACGACGAGCAGTACTTC
NA,NA,TRBV4-1,TRBJ2-7,CASSQPSMSEQYF,TGCGCCAGCAGCCAACCCTCCATGAGCGAGCAGTACTTC
NA,TRBD1,TRBV27,TRBJ1-5,CASSSSQGASNQPQHF,TGTGCCAGCAGTTCATCACAGGGGGCGAGCAATCAGCCCCAGCATTTT
NA,TRBD2,TRBV7-2,TRBJ2-5,CASGVAGGLSETQYF,TGTGCCAGCGGGGTAGCGGGGGGACTTTCAGAGACCCAGTACTTC
NA,NA,TRBV21-1,TRBJ2-5,CASSKVTGQGETQYF,TGTGCCAGCAGCAAAGTAACAGGCCAAGGGGAGACCCAGTACTTC
NA,NA,TRBV19,TRBJ2-2,CASSDRGGYTGELFF,TGTGCCAGTAGTGACCGAGGAGGGTACACCGGGGAGCTGTTTTTT
NA,NA,TRBV24-1,TRBJ2-3,CATSDLYPIGGSTDTQYF,TGTGCCACCAGTGATTTGTACCCTATCGGCGGCAGCACAGATACGCAGTATTTT
NA,NA,TRBV9,TRBJ2-5,CASSVVPDSYQETQYF,TGTGCCAGCAGCGTAGTCCCGGACAGCTACCAAGAGACCCAGTACTTC
few,NA,TRBV7-9,TRBJ2-5,CASRMGGGEETQYF,TGTGCCAGCAGGATGGGGGGAGGCGAAGAGACCCAGTACTTC
NA,TRBD1,TRBV7-3,TRBJ2-1,CASSSGQGGNEQFF,TGTGCCAGCAGCTCAGGACAGGGTGGAAATGAGCAGTTCTTC
NA,NA,TRBV7-9,TRBJ1-5,CASSPTGRDNQPQHF,TGTGCCAGCAGCCCAACCGGACGGGACAATCAGCCCCAGCATTTT
NA,NA,TRBV18,TRBJ1-5,CASSPGGYSNQPQHF,TGTGCCAGCTCACCGGGAGGATATAGCAATCAGCCCCAGCATTTT
once,TRBD2,TRBV24-1,TRBJ2-1,CATSDFGLAGSNEQFF,TGTGCCACCAGTGATTTCGGACTAGCGGGGAGCAATGAGCAGTTCTTC
NA,TRBD1,TRBV19,TRBJ2-2,CASSLGQALGGELFF,TGTGCCAGTAGTTTAGGACAGGCCCTCGGCGGGGAGCTGTTTTTT
few,TRBD2,TRBV2,TRBJ2-1,CASRETNHSGRDYNEQFF,TGTGCCAGCAGGGAGACTAACCATAGCGGGAGGGATTACAATGAGCAGTTCTTC
NA,TRBD1,TRBV19,TRBJ1-2,CASGDRDYGYTF,TGTGCCAGTGGAGACAGGGACTATGGCTACACCTTC
NA,NA,TRBV5-1,TRBJ1-1,CASSLALGPGGTEAFF,TGCGCCAGCAGCTTGGCCTTAGGGCCGGGGGGCACTGAAGCTTTCTTT
NA,NA,TRBV6-5,TRBJ2-2,CASSVDRTNTGELFF,TGTGCCAGCAGCGTGGACAGAACGAACACCGGGGAGCTGTTTTTT
NA,NA,TRBV5-6,TRBJ2-6,CASSSDLRGTGANVLTF,TGTGCCAGCAGCTCCGATCTGCGGGGTACTGGGGCCAACGTCCTGACTTTC
NA,NA,TRBV6-5,TRBJ1-4,CASSYSSGDEKLFF,TGTGCCAGCAGTTACTCATCAGGGGATGAAAAACTGTTTTTT
NA,TRBD2,TRBV3-1/TRBV3-2,TRBJ2-7,CASSQDSTSGRVYEQYF,TGTGCCAGCAGCCAAGATTCGACTAGCGGGAGAGTCTACGAGCAGTACTTC
NA,NA,TRBV6-1,TRBJ2-5,CASSEDRDPNF,TGTGCCAGCAGTGAAGACCGGGATCCGAACTTC
NA,TRBD1,TRBV7-6,TRBJ2-2,CASSLGQGSPGELFF,TGTGCCAGCAGCTTAGGACAGGGGTCCCCCGGGGAGCTGTTTTTT
NA,NA,TRBV11-2,TRBJ2-1,CASSLGTSSYNEQFF,TGTGCCAGCAGCCTCGGTACTAGCTCCTACAATGAGCAGTTCTTC
few,NA,TRBV15,TRBJ1-5,CATSRGPGQQNQPQHF,TGTGCCACCAGCAGAGGACCGGGACAACAAAATCAGCCCCAGCATTTT
NA,TRBD1,TRBV29-1,TRBJ1-2,CSVEEGTGDGYTF,TGCAGCGTTGAAGAGGGGACAGGGGACGGCTACACCTTC
NA,NA,TRBV21-1,TRBJ2-2,CASSKTPGGDTGELFF,TGTGCCAGCAGCAAGACGCCAGGGGGTGACACCGGGGAGCTGTTTTTT
NA,NA,TRBV24-1,TRBJ2-7,CATRQVDEQYF,TGTGCCACCAGACAAGTCGACGAGCAGTACTTC
NA,TRBD2,TRBV27,TRBJ2-3,CASSLSWSSGGSPQDTQYF,TGTGCCAGCAGTTTATCGTGGTCTAGCGGGGGTTCCCCCCAAGATACGCAGTATTTT
NA,NA,TRBV5-4,TRBJ1-2,CASSLAPQGDVYGYTF,TGTGCCAGCAGCTTGGCCCCACAGGGTGATGTCTATGGCTACACCTTC
NA,TRBD2,TRBV15,TRBJ2-1,CATSGGSSYNEQFF,TGTGCCACCTCGGGGGGGAGCTCCTACAATGAGCAGTTCTTC
NA,TRBD1,TRBV6-6,TRBJ1-6,CAIRGQRTYNSPLHF,TGTGCCATCAGGGGACAGCGGACCTATAATTCACCCCTCCACTTT
NA,TRBD1,TRBV19,TRBJ2-7,CASSMSLQGADTYEQYF,TGTGCCAGTAGTATGAGTTTGCAGGGGGCGGATACTTACGAGCAGTACTTC
NA,TRBD1,TRBV7-9,TRBJ2-7,CASSAPWTGSSNEQYF,TGTGCCAGCAGCGCTCCCTGGACAGGGAGTAGCAACGAGCAGTACTTC
NA,NA,TRBV9,TRBJ2-3,CASSVVWGGTDTQYF,TGTGCCAGCAGCGTAGTATGGGGAGGCACAGATACGCAGTATTTT